The entry below gives a single T cell receptor beta chain sequence along with its context. The antigen remains unidentified. A process of 5'RACE template switching, which added a universal primer site and UMIs, was used to make TCR cDNA. MiXCR was run by TCRdb on the 5' RACE reads, yielding one entry per CDR3 protein. The profile shows 150,000 to 200,000 distinct CDR3 sequences, more than 9.5% of them singletons. This sample is drawn from a study of T cells after yellow fever vaccination. Turning to the study itself: SMART-Seq v4 Ultra Low Input prepared libraries from low-cell fractions. Study-wide findings and caveats: The CD4 compartment and the CD8 compartment contained a small share of clonotypes in common. Most primary-vaccination clones recurred post-booster (approximately 95% CD4, 88% CD8).

The ends were cut back, 4 bases at V and 0 bases at J, with 14 bases in the middle. The CDR3 runs to 16 residues. Per the germline V gene, CDR1 is SGHKS and CDR2 is YYEKEE (reference sequence). The sequences come from CD8+ T cells sorted from PBMCs, collected 15 days after the yellow fever booster vaccination. This sequence originates from a man between 18 and 35 years old who received the YFV17D yellow fever vaccine. The rearrangement joins TRBV5-5 to TRBJ2-1, with D perhaps TRBD2 (5 bases). The CDR3 DNA sequence: TGTGCCAGCAGCCCTTTTGCGGGCCGCTCCTACAATGAGCAGTTCTTC. Translated: CASSPFAGRSYNEQFF.